Given below is one T cell receptor beta chain in context. The antigen is unknown. V lost 7 bases and J lost 6; bases outside the gene matches: 11. This CDR3 has 14 residues. Per the germline V gene, CDR1 is MDHEN and CDR2 is SYDVKM. Upon completion of around 9 days in culture, CD4+ T cells were isolated. In the vaccine recipients, nucleocapsid antibodies were negative and there was no prior SARS-CoV-2 infection. This sample is part of a study of vaccination effects on CD4 cells after COVID-19. Study information: Wells containing 1.5 million to 2.5 million PBMC each were cultured with approximately 9.2 IU/ml IL-2 and approximately 10 ug/ml peptides.

Assay used: immunoSEQ multiplex PCR; TCRdb lists only in-frame clones, some missing. The sample comprises tens of thousands of clones, around 73% of which are singletons, and approximately 10% rests with the top ten. The sample here was CD4+ T cells from PBMCs cultured without peptide, taken before COVID-19 vaccination. The sequence derives from a human donor who received a COVID-19 vaccine. This sequence joins TRBV28 and TRBJ2-7, with 8 bases aligning to TRBD1. This CDR3 reads CASTRRTGSREQYF. The CDR3 bases are TGTGCCAGCACCCGCCGGACAGGGTCACGCGAGCAGTACTTC.